Listed below are T cell receptor beta chains from one sample, sequenced in a study of early T cells in non-severe SARS-CoV-2 infection. Each CDR3 protein gets one entry after TCRdb re-called the 5' RACE reads with MiXCR. Here the sample spans about 50,000 distinct CDR3 sequences, roughly a tenth being singletons. Sequences were derived from whole blood, sampled at baseline. These receptor sequences come from an adult who was a healthcare worker with PCR-confirmed SARS-CoV-2 infection or an uninfected control (not recorded which). CDR3s include the opening cysteine and the closing phenylalanine or tryptophan. A D gene is named only where the DNA matches it firmly. Clone size, where shown, is once, few, many, or a class for clones that have expanded.

>NA|TRBV12-3/TRBV12-4|many|TRBJ2-7
CASSLGNEQYF
TGTGCCAGCAGTTTGGGGAACGAGCAGTACTTC
>NA|TRBV7-2|NA|TRBJ2-5
CASSTGQTRTLETQYF
TGTGCCAGCAGCACCGGACAGACAAGAACCCTAGAGACCCAGTACTTC
>NA|TRBV7-6|few|TRBJ2-1
CASSLARAGEQFF
TGTGCCAGCAGCTTAGCTCGTGCGGGTGAGCAGTTCTTC
>NA|TRBV15|NA|TRBJ1-6
CATSRGSGGDSPLHF
TGTGCCACCAGCAGAGGGTCCGGAGGGGATTCACCCCTCCACTTT
>TRBD2|TRBV4-1|NA|TRBJ2-7
CASSHATSGSSYEQYF
TGCGCCAGCAGCCACGCTACTAGCGGGAGTTCCTACGAGCAGTACTTC
>NA|TRBV4-1|many|TRBJ2-5
CASSQDLVTGRAETQYF
TGCGCCAGCAGCCAAGATCTGGTTACGGGGAGAGCGGAGACCCAGTACTTC
>TRBD1|TRBV10-3|many|TRBJ1-4
CAISGQGGPNEKLFF
TGTGCCATCAGTGGACAGGGGGGACCGAATGAAAAACTGTTTTTT
>NA|TRBV2|many|TRBJ2-6
CASSSSGANVLTF
TGTGCCAGCTCGTCATCTGGGGCCAACGTCCTGACTTTC
>NA|TRBV6-2/TRBV6-3|NA|TRBJ1-2
CASSHHQFREAYGYTF
TGTGCCAGCAGCCACCACCAATTCCGGGAGGCCTATGGCTACACCTTC
>TRBD2|TRBV9|once|TRBJ2-7
CASSVGEGNEQYF
TGTGCCAGCAGCGTAGGGGAGGGGAACGAGCAGTACTTC